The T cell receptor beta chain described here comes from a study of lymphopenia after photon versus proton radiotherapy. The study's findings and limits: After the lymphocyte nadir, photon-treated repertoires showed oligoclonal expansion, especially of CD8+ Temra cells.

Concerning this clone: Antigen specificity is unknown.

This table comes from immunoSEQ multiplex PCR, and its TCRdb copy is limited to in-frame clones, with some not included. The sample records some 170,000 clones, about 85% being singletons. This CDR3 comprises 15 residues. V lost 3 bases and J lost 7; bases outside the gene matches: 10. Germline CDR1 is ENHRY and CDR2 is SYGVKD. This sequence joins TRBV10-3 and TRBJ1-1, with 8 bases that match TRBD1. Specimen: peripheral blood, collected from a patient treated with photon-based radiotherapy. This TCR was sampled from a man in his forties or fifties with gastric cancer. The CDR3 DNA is TGTGCCATCAGTGAAGGCGGACAGGGAACGGGTGAAGCTTTCTTT. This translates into CAISEGGQGTGEAFF.